What follows are 12 T cell receptor beta chains derived from one specimen sequenced in a study of graft-versus-host responses after intestinal transplantation. Clones were read by immunoSEQ multiplex PCR, and TCRdb kept only the in-frame ones, dropping some. This sample yields around 100,000 clones, of which approximately 94% are seen a single time; 0.23% belongs to the top ten. Their antigen targets remain unknown. The material sequenced was unstimulated CD4+ T cells sorted from spleen or lymph node cells, taken before transplant. These receptor sequences come from a human donor who was the organ donor for an intestinal transplant.

The chain carries TRBV2 and TRBJ2-1; perhaps D is TRBD1 or TRBD2 (5 bases each). V lost 6 bases to trimming and J lost 4 bases, with 10 bases between them. The CDR3 sequence is 13 residues long. Germline lookup yields CDR1 SNHLY and CDR2 FYNNEI. CDR3 sequence reads: CASRGTEYNEQFF. In DNA form, the CDR3 reads TGTGCCAGCAGGGGGACGGAATACAATGAGCAGTTCTTC.

The V and J genes are TRBV7-9 and TRBJ2-3; 8 nucleotides line up with TRBD1. Germline V gene data show CDR1 as SEHNR and CDR2 as FQNEAQ (reference sequence). V gave up 5 bases and J gave up 0 bases; unmatched junction bases: 4. There are 15 residues in the CDR3. The CDR3 sequence: CASSHRGTSTDTQYF. The CDR3 DNA follows: TGTGCCAGCAGCCACAGGGGGACTAGCACAGATACGCAGTATTTT. Looking up the rest from reference TRBV7-9 and TRBJ2-3 gives the full variable domain: DTGVSQNPRHKITKRGQNVTFRCDPISEHNRLYWYRQTLGQGPEFLTYFQNEAQLEKSRLLSDRFSAERPKGSFSTLEIQRTEQGDSAMYLCASSHRGTSTDTQYFGPGTRLTVL.

The rearrangement joins TRBV5-1 to TRBJ2-7; no clear D gene. This CDR3 has 15 residues. Germline V gives CDR1 SGHRS, CDR2 YFSETQ. Trimming shortened V by 0 bases and J by 0 bases, and 10 bases separated the two germline ends. The CDR3 spells CASSLVGLSSYEQYF. DNA for the CDR3: TGCGCCAGCAGCTTGGTGGGGTTGAGCTCCTACGAGCAGTACTTC.

This rearrangement joins TRBV6-5 to TRBJ2-5, with D tentatively TRBD2 (5 bases). The end of the DNA aligns better with TRBJ2-7, so the J call may be wrong. This CDR3 contains 15 residues. CDR1 is MNHEY, CDR2 SVGAGI, per germline. The CDR3 is CASSYLVGNSYEQYF. The CDR3 nucleotides are TGTGCCAGCAGTTACCTCGTCGGGAACAGCTACGAGCAGTACTTC.

The V gene is TRBV28, the J gene TRBJ2-1; 8 bases map to TRBD1. The V segment lost 0 bases and the J segment 8 bases; nucleotides outside the gene matches: 9. Germline V CDR1 and CDR2: MDHEN, SYDVKM. The CDR3 is 16 residues long. This chain's CDR3 is CASSLWGRQGADEQFF. The CDR3 DNA reads as TGTGCCAGCAGTTTATGGGGTCGGCAGGGGGCCGATGAGCAGTTCTTC.

CDR3 loop: CASSESRQTRLPYGYTF. The CDR3 nucleotides read TGCGCCAGCAGTGAGTCCCGGCAGACACGACTCCCCTATGGCTACACCTTC. The rearrangement links TRBV10-2 to TRBJ1-2; the D is unclear. This CDR3 has 17 residues. Germline CDR1 and CDR2: WSHSY and SAAADI. Trimming removed 0 bases from V and 4 bases from J, with 18 bases in between.

This clone has a single count. This chain joins TRBV7-9 and TRBJ2-2; D may be TRBD2 (6 bases). The CDR3 sequence is 15 residues long. From germline, CDR1 is SEHNR and CDR2 FQNEAQ (reference sequence). Trimming took off 5 bases at V and 4 bases at J, with 14 bases between the two ends. CDR3 DNA: TGTGCCAGCAGCCCAGACCCGCGGGGCACCGGGGAGCTGTTTTTT. Translated, it gives CASSPDPRGTGELFF.

This chain links TRBV5-1 with TRBJ1-3, with 8 positions matching TRBD1. This CDR3 is built from 14 residues. The J segment lost 3 bases and the V segment lost 1 base, leaving 0 bases of the junction unmatched. Germline loops: CDR1 SGHRS, CDR2 YFSETQ. CDR3 residues: CASSLTGGGNTIYF. CDR3 in DNA: TGCGCCAGCAGCTTGACAGGGGGTGGAAACACCATATATTTT.

Only one count was recorded for this clone. The genes are TRBV7-2 and TRBJ2-3; D is undetermined. The CDR3 runs to 13 residues. Germline CDR1 and CDR2: SGHTA and FQGNSA. The V gene lost 5 bases and the J gene lost 1 base, with 7 bases spanning the gap. DNA for the CDR3: TGTGCCAGCAGCCCAATGGGCACAGATACGCAGTATTTT. Amino acids: CASSPMGTDTQYF.

The J gene is TRBJ2-7, the V gene TRBV4-1, with 9 bases lining up with TRBD2. Germline trimming cut 3 bases from V and 3 bases from J; bases unmatched to any gene: 6. The length of the CDR3 is 15 residues. Per the germline V gene, CDR1 is MGHRA and CDR2 is YSYEKL. CDR3 coding DNA: TGCGCCAGCAGCCAGCGACTAGCGGACTACTACGAGCAGTACTTC. Protein product: CASSQRLADYYEQYF.

This clone has just one count. The chain links TRBV5-1 to TRBJ2-1; D is ambiguous. The CDR3 covers 14 residues. Germline assignment: CDR1 SGHRS and CDR2 YFSETQ. V was pared by 0 bases and J by 5 bases, with 9 bases between. The CDR3 spells CASSLVSSNNEQFF. CDR3 DNA sequence: TGCGCCAGCAGCTTGGTCTCATCGAACAATGAGCAGTTCTTC.

The V gene is TRBV27, the J gene TRBJ2-3, with 8 bases matching TRBD2. The V segment lost 5 bases and the J segment 2 bases; nucleotides outside the gene matches: 3. The germline V gene encodes CDR1 MNHEY and CDR2 SMNVEV (reference sequence). The CDR3 has 14 amino acids. DNA for the CDR3: TGTGCCAGCAGTCGAGCGGGAGCCACAGATACGCAGTATTTT. Protein product: CASSRAGATDTQYF.